This passage covers 17 T cell receptor beta chains from one sample sequenced in a study of T cells after yellow fever vaccination. TCRdb independently ran MiXCR on the 5' RACE reads; one entry per CDR3 protein. There are hundreds of thousands of distinct CDR3 sequences in the sample; around 20% occur only once, and 15% to 20% lies in the top ten. Here the sequenced sample was PBMCs, taken before the yellow fever booster vaccination. These receptors were obtained from a man younger than 35 who received the YFV17D yellow fever vaccine.

This clonotype was counted a few times. The genes are TRBV7-9 and TRBJ2-5; 7 bases fit TRBD1. Germline lookup yields CDR1 SEHNR and CDR2 FQNEAQ (reference sequence). CDR3 length: 13 amino acids. Trimming removed 7 bases from V and 2 bases from J; junction bases left unmatched: 4. The CDR3 DNA follows: TGTGCCAGCAACGGACAGGTTCAAGAGACCCAGTACTTC. Its translation: CASNGQVQETQYF. Using reference TRBV7-9 and TRBJ2-5 for the parts outside the CDR3, the full variable domain is DTGVSQNPRHKITKRGQNVTFRCDPISEHNRLYWYRQTLGQGPEFLTYFQNEAQLEKSRLLSDRFSAERPKGSFSTLEIQRTEQGDSAMYLCASNGQVQETQYFGPGTRLLVL.

Only a few counts were recorded for this clonotype. The chain carries TRBV5-1 and TRBJ2-1, with D perhaps given as TRBD1 or TRBD2 (5 bases each). Trimming removed 3 bases from V and 9 bases from J, with 16 bases in between. This CDR3 has 14 residues. Germline assignment: CDR1 SGHRS and CDR2 YFSETQ. The CDR3 is CASSSLGPRTEQFF. The DNA for the CDR3 is TGCGCCAGCAGCTCTCTGGGACCTCGGACTGAGCAGTTCTTC.

V gene TRBV2 combines with J gene TRBJ2-2; D uncertain. Germline-derived CDR1 and CDR2 are SNHLY and FYNNEI. Trimming stripped 0 bases from V and 4 bases from J, with 15 bases between. The length of the CDR3 is 17 residues. The CDR3 sequence is CASSEAGQSTFTGELFF. The CDR3 DNA reads TGTGCCAGCAGTGAAGCTGGGCAATCAACCTTCACCGGGGAGCTGTTTTTT.

The rearrangement joins TRBV6-5 to TRBJ1-2; the match to TRBD1 covers 10 bases. CDR1 and CDR2 from the germline V gene are MNHEY and SVGAGI. The J segment lost 4 bases and the V segment lost 6 bases, leaving 8 bases of the junction unmatched. The CDR3 loop spans 15 amino acids. The CDR3 bases are TGTGCCAGCAGCCCTTTGACAGGGGGCAGCTATGGCTACACCTTC. Protein sequence: CASSPLTGGSYGYTF.

V and J are TRBV7-9 and TRBJ2-3; perhaps TRBD1 as D (6 bases). Trimming removed 5 bases at V and 3 bases at J, with 15 bases between. The germline V gene has CDR1 SEHNR and CDR2 FQNEAQ (reference sequence). CDR3 length: 15 amino acids. The CDR3, as DNA: TGTGCCAGCAGCCTATACACCACAGGGACAGATACGCAGTATTTT. Translating it yields CASSLYTTGTDTQYF.

V and J are TRBV6-2 or TRBV6-3 and TRBJ2-7; possibly TRBD1 for D (5 bases). The V end was cut by 2 bases, the J end by 2 bases, with 13 bases between. The CDR3 covers 15 residues. Germline CDR1 reads MNHEY; CDR2 reads SVGEGT. CDR3 sequence: CASSYADRATYEQYV. The CDR3 DNA sequence: TGTGCCAGCAGTTACGCCGACAGAGCGACCTACGAGCAGTACGTC.

Written as DNA, the CDR3 is TGTGCCAGCACCCTTAGCGGGGGGGCCGGCGAGACCCAGTACTTC. Translation: CASTLSGGAGETQYF. The genes are TRBV7-3 and TRBJ2-5, with 11 nucleotides matching TRBD2. The CDR3 extends over 15 amino acids. The V gene end was trimmed by 7 bases and the J gene end by 5 bases; junction bases not matched to a gene: 9. Germline CDR1 SGHTA, CDR2 FQGTGA.

This clonotype occurred a few times. The chain employs TRBV20-1 and TRBJ1-4, with 10 bases fitting TRBD1. There are 14 residues in the CDR3. The V and J ends lost 5 bases and 6 bases, in that order; junction bases with no gene match: 6. Germline CDR1 and CDR2: DFQATT and SNEGSKA (reference sequence). The CDR3 nucleotides read TGCAGTGCTTTAACCGGGACAGGGGATGAAAAACTGTTTTTT. It encodes CSALTGTGDEKLFF.

In this sample, this clonotype turned up many times. The J gene is TRBJ2-3, the V gene TRBV29-1; 10 nucleotides match TRBD2. In germline, CDR1 is SQVTM, CDR2 ANQGSEA. This CDR3 is 13 amino acids long. Germline trimming cut 6 bases from V and 7 bases from J; bases unmatched to any gene: 7. This CDR3 is CSVRAGGLNTQYF. In DNA, the CDR3 is TGCAGCGTGCGAGCGGGGGGGCTGAATACGCAGTATTTT.

This clonotype was seen many times. The chain recombines TRBV7-2 with TRBJ2-5; no clear D. CDR1 and CDR2 (germline): SGHTA, FQGNSA. The CDR3 extends over 11 amino acids. Trimming pared 11 bases from V and 3 bases from J, leaving 10 bases between. CDR3 coding DNA: TGTGCCTCCTCTGCGGAAGAGACCCAGTACTTC. Its translation: CASSAEETQYF.

V gene TRBV6-5 combines with J gene TRBJ2-1, with 11 bases fitting TRBD2. Germline V gene lookup returns CDR1 MNHEY and CDR2 SVGAGI. V gave up 5 bases and J gave up 8 bases; unmatched junction bases: 8. The CDR3 contains 15 residues. The CDR3 nucleotides are TGTGCCAGCAGTAACCTAGCGGGGGGCGTCCATGAGCAGTTCTTC. Residues: CASSNLAGGVHEQFF.

This clonotype was detected ten times or more. The chain couples TRBV5-1 to TRBJ2-1, with 7 bases lining up with TRBD1. The V gene's germline CDR1 is SGHRS and CDR2 YFSETQ. V lost 4 bases, J lost 5 bases, and 3 bases stayed unmatched. The CDR3 runs to 13 residues. CDR3 in DNA: TGCGCCAGCAGCCCTGGGACAGACAATGAGCAGTTCTTC. Translated: CASSPGTDNEQFF.

In its sample, this clonotype was seen a few times. The chain links TRBV10-2 to TRBJ2-5, with 8 positions matching TRBD1. This CDR3 has 14 residues. J gave up 5 bases and V 6 bases, and 8 bases lay outside the gene matches. Germline CDR1 WSHSY, CDR2 SAAADI. This CDR3 reads CASSGQGFGETQYF. CDR3 DNA: TGCGCCAGCAGCGGACAGGGTTTCGGCGAGACCCAGTACTTC.

This clonotype showed up just a few times. The genes are TRBV20-1 and TRBJ2-7; D remains unclear. V shed 7 bases and J shed 1 base, with 14 bases lying between them. Germline CDR1 DFQATT, CDR2 SNEGSKA (reference sequence). This CDR3 region has 13 residues. The CDR3 DNA sequence: TGCAGTGTTTCTGACCGATTTTCCTACGAGCAGTACTTC. The encoded protein is CSVSDRFSYEQYF.

V is TRBV4-3 and J is TRBJ2-3, with D possibly being TRBD1 (5 bases). The CDR3 is 14 amino acids. Per the germline V gene, CDR1 is LGHNA and CDR2 is YSLEER. The V end lost 7 bases, the J end lost 6 bases, and 17 bases lay between the germline ends. The CDR3 protein is CASTYSRGTDTQYF. CDR3 bases: TGCGCCAGCACCTACTCTAGGGGAACGGATACGCAGTATTTT.

V usage is TRBV7-9 and J usage is TRBJ1-1; tentatively, D is TRBD1 (5 bases). This CDR3 spans 15 amino acids. Germline V gene sequence: CDR1 SEHNR, CDR2 FQNEAQ (reference sequence). Trimming stripped 3 bases from V and 6 bases from J, with 17 bases between. The CDR3 region is CASSFPPGGGAEAFF. CDR3 nucleotide sequence: TGTGCCAGCAGCTTCCCGCCAGGTGGAGGGGCTGAAGCTTTCTTT.

V and J are TRBV12-3 or TRBV12-4 and TRBJ2-3; 10 nucleotides match TRBD2. CDR3 length: 18 residues. V lost 6 bases, J lost 4 bases, and 16 bases stayed unmatched. CDR3 DNA sequence: TGTGCCAGCAGCCCCCCGTTAAGGGGAGCGGGGGGGTCAGATACGCAGTATTTT. This gives the protein CASSPPLRGAGGSDTQYF.